The sample holds one count of the clone carrying this T cell receptor beta chain. These data are taken from a study of blood T cell repertoires in COVID-19. Per the authors' pipeline: By means of reference gene primer amplification, nucleated cell counts were estimated. Some clones are missing from TCRdb's copy, which holds only in-frame ones; the method was immunoSEQ multiplex PCR. The DNA gave D and trimming, while V, J and clone size come from that table. The repertoire consists of about 380,000 clones, with over 75% occurring once and the leading ten covering approximately 1.2%. In Cohort 3, a recovered donor had either two negative PCRs, clearance, or symptom resolution. V lost 11 bases and J lost 2, with 15 bases in between. In germline, CDR1 is SEHNR, CDR2 FQNEAQ (reference sequence). The CDR3 loop spans 13 amino acids.

The chain joins TRBV7-9 to TRBJ1-2; D unclear. The sequence derives from a man aged 30-40 years who had recovered from COVID-19. The sequenced sample was PBMCs or T cells enriched from blood (not recorded which). CDR3 DNA: TGTGCCGGCTCGAGACTGGAGAACTATGGCTACACCTTC. It translates to CAGSRLENYGYTF.